The following is a T cell receptor (beta chain) sequence with its context. Its antigen is as yet unknown. Sequenced by immunoSEQ multiplex PCR; TCRdb stores in-frame clones only, minus some. The sample records 99,000 or so clones, more than 75% being singletons. These data are taken from a study of T cell responses to AZD1222 COVID-19 vaccine. Study-wide findings and caveats: Baseline seropositivity occurred in only a handful of AZD1222 recipients. Clonal diversity was possibly underestimated; the donors were predominantly white British and more often female.

The CDR3 consists of 15 residues. The ends lost 2 bases at V and 4 bases at J; junction bases unmatched: 4. Germline V CDR1 and CDR2: SGHRS, YFSETQ. The sample in question was peripheral blood, obtained 28 days after the second dose of the MenACWY control vaccine. This clonotype was obtained from an adult who received the MenACWY meningococcal vaccine as a control. V usage is TRBV5-1 and J usage is TRBJ2-2; TRBD1 matches at 8 bases. For the CDR3, the DNA is TGCGCCAGCAGCTTAAATCAGGGGGCCACCGGGGAGCTGTTTTTT. Residues: CASSLNQGATGELFF.